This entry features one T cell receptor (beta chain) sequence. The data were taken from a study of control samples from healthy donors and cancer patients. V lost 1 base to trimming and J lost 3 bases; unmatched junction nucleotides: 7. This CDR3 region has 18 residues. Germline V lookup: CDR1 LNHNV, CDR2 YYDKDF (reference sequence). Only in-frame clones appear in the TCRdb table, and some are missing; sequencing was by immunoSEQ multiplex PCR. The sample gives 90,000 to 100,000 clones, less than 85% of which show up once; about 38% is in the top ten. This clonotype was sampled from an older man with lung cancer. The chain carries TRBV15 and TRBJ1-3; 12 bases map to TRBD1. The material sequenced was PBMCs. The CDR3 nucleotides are TGTGCCACCAGCAGAGTTTCTGGGACAGGGGGCCGTGGAAACACCATATATTTT. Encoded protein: CATSRVSGTGGRGNTIYF.